This T cell receptor (beta chain) came from a study of T-cell memory formation after mild COVID-19. Study-wide context: The two donors had largely donor-specific TCR clusters.

TCRdb analysed the 5' RACE reads with MiXCR anew, one entry per CDR3 protein. The data contain over 5,500 distinct CDR3 sequences, 50% to 75% of them singletons. A note on this clonotype: Its antigen is as yet unknown.

Study results and limitations: Largely, contracting CD4+ clones fell within CM and EM, and contracting CD8+ clones within EMRA. Specificity for SARS-CoV-2 was not confirmed among the second-wave clones peaking on day 37.

The length of the CDR3 is 13 residues. Trimming took off 4 bases at V and 9 bases at J, with 13 bases between the two ends. Sample: PBMCs or a T cell subset sorted from them (not recorded which). This chain connects TRBV12-3 or TRBV12-4 to TRBJ2-1; possible D gene TRBD1, 6 bases. This TCR was recovered from an adult who had mild COVID-19 (a few samples of this study predate the infection). Cell type and time point are not known. CDR3 bases: TGTGCCAGCAGTTCACAGGGCGGAGGTGAGCAGTTCTTC. This codes for CASSSQGGGEQFF.